This passage covers 25 T cell receptor beta chains from one sample sequenced in a study of regulatory T cells in long-lasting Graves disease. Regarding time point: newly diagnosed GD, antithyroid drugs for less than 3 months. From RNA extracted from PBMCs, the TCR library was made. The TCR beta library used iRepertoire HTBI primers with Arm-PCR amplification of CDR3. TCRdb called the multiplex PCR reads again in MiXCR, with one record for every CDR3 protein. The data show roughly 220,000 distinct CDR3 sequences, 15% to 20% seen once. The input for sequencing was peripheral blood mononuclear cells (PBMCs), taken at new diagnosis, from a patient treated with antithyroid drugs. Receptors originate from a female donor with Graves disease.

The V and J genes are TRBV11-2 and TRBJ2-5; TRBD1 aligns across 7 bases. V was clipped by 0 bases and J by 3 bases; unmatched bases: 7. Per germline, CDR1 SGHAT and CDR2 FQNNGV. The CDR3 is made up of 16 amino acids. DNA of the CDR3: TGTGCCAGCAGCTTAGATATGACAGGGTGGGAAGAGACCCAGTACTTC. Its protein is CASSLDMTGWEETQYF.

This clonotype was counted only a few times. This sequence joins TRBV7-2 and TRBJ2-7; a weak D match, TRBD2 (6 bases). The CDR3 contains 15 residues. Germline assignment: CDR1 SGHTA and CDR2 FQGNSA. The V and J ends lost 0 bases and 1 base respectively, with 10 bases between them. The CDR3 reads CASSLAGGRSYEQYF. CDR3 coding DNA: TGTGCCAGCAGCTTAGCGGGAGGACGATCCTACGAGCAGTACTTC.

This chain uses TRBV20-1 with TRBJ1-4, with 9 bases aligning to TRBD1. V lost 6 bases to trimming and J lost 6 bases; unmatched junction nucleotides: 5. The CDR3 runs 13 residues. CDR1 is DFQATT, CDR2 SNEGSKA, per germline (reference sequence). CDR3 sequence: CSATGTGYEKLFF. The CDR3 DNA reads as TGCAGTGCAACCGGGACAGGGTATGAAAAACTGTTTTTT.

This clonotype appeared many times. This chain joins TRBV20-1 and TRBJ1-2; D not resolved. The germline V and J ends were trimmed by 5 bases and 2 bases, with 6 bases remaining between them. Germline CDR1 reads DFQATT; CDR2 reads SNEGSKA (reference sequence). The CDR3 has 11 residues. The CDR3 coding sequence is TGCAGTGCTCCAGAGAACTATGGCTACACCTTC. Its translation is CSAPENYGYTF.

The table lists this clonotype with many counts. J is TRBJ1-2 and V is TRBV19; D perhaps matches TRBD1 (5 bases). Trimming shortened V by 8 bases and J by 5 bases, and 12 bases separated the two germline ends. Germline V gene lookup returns CDR1 LNHDA and CDR2 SQIVND (reference sequence). CDR3 size: 12 residues. In DNA, the CDR3 is TGTGCCAGTGCAGGGATACCTTATGGCTACACCTTC. Protein product: CASAGIPYGYTF.

This clonotype came up many times. The V call is TRBV29-1, the J call TRBJ2-1, with 13 bases identical to TRBD2. The V and J ends lost 6 bases and 7 bases, in that order; junction bases with no gene match: 6. The CDR3 covers 14 residues. Germline loops: CDR1 SQVTM, CDR2 ANQGSEA. The CDR3 loop reads CSVAGLAGNNEQFF. CDR3 coding DNA: TGCAGCGTCGCGGGACTAGCGGGGAATAATGAGCAGTTCTTC.

This clonotype was seen at least ten times. The gene calls are TRBV10-3 and TRBJ2-3; 12 bases agree with TRBD2. V trimming: 5 bases; J trimming: 4 bases; junction bases outside the gene matches: 7. The CDR3 totals 16 residues. Per germline, CDR1 ENHRY and CDR2 SYGVKD. The CDR3, as DNA: TGTGCCATCAGTCGCGGACTAGCGGGAAACGCAGATACGCAGTATTTT. Translation: CAISRGLAGNADTQYF.

This clonotype was counted ten times or more. V gene TRBV20-1 combines with J gene TRBJ2-7; TRBD2 aligns across 7 bases. Per the germline V gene, CDR1 is DFQATT and CDR2 is SNEGSKA (reference sequence). The CDR3 consists of 14 residues. J was trimmed by 5 bases and V by 2 bases; bases with no gene match: 9. CDR3 nucleotides: TGCAGTGCTAGACTAAGCGGGATTTCCGACGAGCAGTACTTC. It yields the protein CSARLSGISDEQYF.

This clonotype has more than one count but fewer than ten. Without the conserved terminal phenylalanine or tryptophan, this CDR3 likely stems from a read error. V gene TRBV3-1 combines with J gene TRBJ1-6; no reliable D call. Germline CDR1 LGHDT, CDR2 YNNKEL (reference sequence). This CDR3 comprises 13 residues. Trimming stripped 0 bases from V and 10 bases from J, with 7 bases between. CDR3 in amino acids: CASSQDLGSPLHI. CDR3 coding DNA: TGTGCCAGCAGCCAAGACCTGGGATCACCCCTCCACATT.

The chain couples TRBV2 to TRBJ1-2; 8 nucleotides agree with TRBD1. The CDR3 loop spans 12 amino acids. After removal of 6 bases from V and 14 bases from J, the junction contained 11 bases not matched to a gene. CDR1 and CDR2 from the germline V gene are SNHLY and FYNNEI. CDR3 sequence (DNA): TGTGCCAGCAGGTTGGGCAGGGGGCCGGAGACCTTC. Translation: CASRLGRGPETF.

This clonotype was counted at least ten times. This chain joins TRBV24-1 and TRBJ1-1, with a tentative D call TRBD1 (5 bases). The germline V and J ends were trimmed by 3 bases and 4 bases, with 8 bases remaining between them. Germline V gene sequence: CDR1 KGHDR, CDR2 SFDVKD. The CDR3 length is 13 residues. The CDR3: CATSDPGTTEAFF. CDR3 DNA: TGTGCCACCAGTGATCCTGGGACCACTGAAGCTTTCTTT.

This clonotype was seen a few times. This chain links TRBV19 with TRBJ1-5, with D possibly matching TRBD1 (5 bases). The V and J ends lost 7 bases and 0 bases respectively, with 10 bases between them. The length of the CDR3 is 14 residues. Germline V gene lookup returns CDR1 LNHDA and CDR2 SQIVND (reference sequence). The CDR3 nucleotides read TGTGCCAGTACGGCCAGGGATAGCAATCAGCCCCAGCATTTT. Its protein product is CASTARDSNQPQHF.

This clonotype was recorded many times. V is TRBV19 and J is TRBJ1-2; the match to TRBD1 covers 8 bases. This CDR3 contains 14 residues. V dropped 4 bases and J dropped 5; count of bases not matched to a gene: 6. The germline V gene encodes CDR1 LNHDA and CDR2 SQIVND (reference sequence). For the CDR3, the DNA is TGTGCCAGTAGTACCAGGGACAGGAAGTATGGCTACACCTTC. Translating gives CASSTRDRKYGYTF.

This clonotype was detected many times. The chain links TRBV7-9 to TRBJ2-1; 7 bases are shared with TRBD1. The CDR3 contains 16 residues. Germline assignment: CDR1 SEHNR and CDR2 FQNEAQ (reference sequence). Trimming took 5 bases from V and 0 from J; bases not matched to a gene: 7. In DNA form, the CDR3 reads TGTGCCAGCAGCACCCGAAACAGGGGCTCCTACAATGAGCAGTTCTTC. Its translation is CASSTRNRGSYNEQFF.

Notes on this clonotype: A read error may explain this, as a much larger clone is one base away. The chain combines TRBV27 with TRBJ1-3, with unresolved D. Germline lookup yields CDR1 MNHEY and CDR2 SMNVEV (reference sequence). This CDR3 contains 13 residues. V was pared by 5 bases and J by 4 bases, with 9 bases between. CDR3 nucleotide sequence: TGTGCCAGCAGTGGTGAGGAGGGAAACACCATATATTTT. Protein product: CASSGEEGNTIYF.

The rearrangement uses TRBV27 and TRBJ2-1; 7 bases agree with TRBD2. Losses at the gene ends were 5 bases for V and 7 bases for J; bases not matched to a gene: 11. The CDR3 runs 15 residues. Germline lookup yields CDR1 MNHEY and CDR2 SMNVEV (reference sequence). In DNA, the CDR3 is TGTGCCAGCAGTCCCAAAGCCGGACTAGTTAATGAGCAGTTCTTC. Its translation is CASSPKAGLVNEQFF.

This clonotype was seen a single time. V and J are TRBV2 and TRBJ2-2; D is possibly TRBD2 (5 bases). The ends were cut back, 6 bases at V and 1 base at J, with 9 bases in the middle. CDR1 and CDR2 from the germline V gene are SNHLY and FYNNEI. The CDR3 loop spans 14 amino acids. The CDR3 reads CASRKGENTGELFF. The CDR3 nucleotides read TGTGCCAGCAGGAAGGGAGAGAACACCGGGGAGCTGTTTTTT. Based on the CDR3 plus reference TRBV2 and TRBJ2-2, the full variable domain is EPEVTQTPSHQVTQMGQEVILRCVPISNHLYFYWYRQILGQKVEFLVSFYNNEISEKSEIFDDQFSVERPDGSNFTLKIRSTKLEDSAMYFCASRKGENTGELFFGEGSRLTVL.

This clonotype was observed at least ten times. The rearrangement joins TRBV27 to TRBJ1-4; D is perhaps TRBD1 (6 bases). V was pared by 5 bases and J by 2 bases, with 12 bases between. This CDR3 has 15 amino acids. Germline CDR1 MNHEY, CDR2 SMNVEV (reference sequence). This chain's CDR3 is CASSRRGATNEKLFF. Here the CDR3 DNA reads TGTGCCAGCAGTCGGCGGGGGGCCACTAATGAAAAACTGTTTTTT.

This clonotype was detected many times. The J gene is TRBJ2-7, the V gene TRBV19, with TRBD1 as a possible D gene (5 bases). CDR3 length: 14 amino acids. Germline lookup yields CDR1 LNHDA and CDR2 SQIVND (reference sequence). The V gene lost 9 bases and the J gene lost 0 bases, with 15 bases spanning the gap. Here the CDR3 DNA reads TGTGCCAGCAAACAGGCCCCCAGCTCCTACGAGCAGTACTTC. Encoded protein: CASKQAPSSYEQYF.

This clonotype was seen repeatedly, ten times or more. V is TRBV30 and J is TRBJ2-1; D gene uncertain. Germline V gene lookup returns CDR1 GTSNPN and CDR2 SVGIG (reference sequence). This CDR3 is 12 amino acids long. Trimming cost V 1 base and J 4 bases, with 5 bases left between them. The CDR3 bases are TGTGCCTGGAGTGGTATTTACAATGAGCAGTTCTTC. This encodes CAWSGIYNEQFF.

CDR3 region: CASRVRRTPGEGNTEAFF. The CDR3 DNA reads as TGTGCCAGCAGGGTTCGACGGACCCCAGGGGAGGGGAACACTGAAGCTTTCTTT. This sequence joins TRBV2 and TRBJ1-1; perhaps TRBD1 as D (6 bases). V dropped 6 bases and J dropped 1 base, with 24 bases sitting between them. The CDR3 is 18 amino acids. Germline V gene sequence: CDR1 SNHLY, CDR2 FYNNEI.

This clonotype occurred many times. J is TRBJ1-4 and V is TRBV6-1; possibly TRBD1 for D (5 bases). V gave up 7 bases and J gave up 7 bases, with 13 bases separating them. CDR3 size: 13 residues. Germline V gene lookup returns CDR1 MNHNS and CDR2 SASEGT. CDR3 coding DNA: TGTGCCAGCATCGAAGGGGAGGGTGAAAAACTGTTTTTT. Translating gives CASIEGEGEKLFF.

This clonotype has a count of ten or more. The J gene is TRBJ2-7, the V gene TRBV20-1; 7 nucleotides match TRBD1. Per germline, CDR1 DFQATT and CDR2 SNEGSKA (reference sequence). The CDR3 length is 11 residues. V shed 6 bases and J 1 base; nucleotides not matched to a gene: 0. The CDR3 DNA follows: TGCAGTGCGGGACAGTCCTACGAGCAGTACTTC. It yields the protein CSAGQSYEQYF.

Many counts were recorded for this clonotype. The chain joins TRBV20-1 to TRBJ2-7, with 9 bases matching TRBD2. The V gene end was trimmed by 3 bases and the J gene end by 0 bases; junction bases not matched to a gene: 9. Germline CDR1 and CDR2: DFQATT and SNEGSKA (reference sequence). This CDR3 contains 16 residues. The CDR3 DNA follows: TGCAGTGCTAGTTGGGCGGGAGGGCCGAACTCCTACGAGCAGTACTTC. It yields the protein CSASWAGGPNSYEQYF.

This clonotype was recorded at least ten times. The rearrangement joins TRBV7-2 to TRBJ1-2, with D possibly being TRBD1 (6 bases). In germline, CDR1 is SGHTA, CDR2 FQGNSA. V was pared by 6 bases and J by 8 bases, with 13 bases between. The CDR3 is 12 amino acids. CDR3 in DNA: TGTGCCAGCAGAGAAGACAGGAAGGGCTACACCTTC. It is translated as CASREDRKGYTF.